One sample yielded the 8 T cell receptor beta chains listed below, sequenced in a study of blood T cell repertoires in COVID-19. Data came from immunoSEQ multiplex PCR; TCRdb stores just in-frame clones and leaves some out. The data contain under 60,000 clones, about four fifths of them singletons. Specimen: peripheral blood. The receptors derive from a human donor in a cohort sampled during active COVID-19.

As DNA, the CDR3 is TGTGCCTGGAGGGAAAGTGGGCTGAATGGCTACACCTTC. Translating it yields CAWRESGLNGYTF. The chain is built from TRBV30 and TRBJ1-2; D uncertain. V dropped 3 bases and J dropped 6 bases, with 14 bases sitting between them. The CDR3 runs to 13 residues. CDR1 is GTSNPN and CDR2 is SVGIG in the germline V gene (reference sequence).

The CDR3 loop reads CASSVGQGYYEQYF. The DNA for the CDR3 is TGTGCCAGCAGCGTAGGACAGGGGTACTACGAGCAGTACTTC. The chain is built from TRBV9 and TRBJ2-7, with TRBD1 identical over 8 bases. Germline V lookup: CDR1 SGDLS, CDR2 YYNGEE. The V gene end was trimmed by 0 bases and the J gene end by 3 bases; junction bases not matched to a gene: 2. The CDR3 length is 14 residues.

This sequence joins TRBV5-4 and TRBJ2-3, with TRBD1 matching 10 bases. The CDR3 sequence is 15 residues long. The trim removed 3 bases at V and 4 bases at J, leaving 5 bases unmatched. Germline V CDR1 and CDR2: SGHNT, YYREEE (reference sequence). The CDR3 DNA sequence: TGTGCCAGCAGCTCGGGGACAGGGGTTTCAGATACGCAGTATTTT. It encodes CASSSGTGVSDTQYF.

This chain links TRBV6-5 with TRBJ2-7, with 7 nucleotides matching TRBD2. The CDR3 is 15 residues long. Losses at the gene ends were 6 bases for V and 7 bases for J; bases not matched to a gene: 15. The germline V gene encodes CDR1 MNHEY and CDR2 SVGAGI. The CDR3: CASRPRSGGLGEQYF. The CDR3 DNA follows: TGTGCCAGCAGACCACGGTCGGGAGGCTTGGGAGAGCAGTACTTC.

This clone was counted between two and nine times. The chain joins TRBV5-4 to TRBJ2-1; D ambiguous. This CDR3 comprises 18 residues. V dropped 0 bases and J dropped 3 bases, with 19 bases sitting between them. Germline V gene data show CDR1 as SGHNT and CDR2 as YYREEE (reference sequence). CDR3 nucleotides: TGTGCCAGCAGCTTGGCGGGTTCTAGGTTTCGGAACTACAATGAGCAGTTCTTC. Protein product: CASSLAGSRFRNYNEQFF.

V usage is TRBV27 and J usage is TRBJ2-1; 8 nucleotides agree with TRBD1. The germline V gene encodes CDR1 MNHEY and CDR2 SMNVEV (reference sequence). The CDR3 contains 12 residues. The V gene end was trimmed by 6 bases and the J gene end by 7 bases; junction bases not matched to a gene: 2. The CDR3 DNA follows: TGTGCCAGCAGCCGACAGGGGAATGAGCAGTTCTTC. It specifies CASSRQGNEQFF.

The J gene is TRBJ2-7, the V gene TRBV7-9; 8 bases align to TRBD2. The V gene end was trimmed by 5 bases and the J gene end by 6 bases; junction bases not matched to a gene: 12. The CDR3 spans 15 residues. In germline, CDR1 is SEHNR, CDR2 FQNEAQ (reference sequence). The CDR3 coding sequence is TGTGCCAGCAGCGCCCCTTCGGGGGGGGTGAGCGAGCAGTACTTC. Translated, it gives CASSAPSGGVSEQYF.

CDR3 coding DNA: TGTGCCATCAGTTCAGGCTTACAAGAGACCCAGTACTTC. Encoded protein: CAISSGLQETQYF. The chain uses TRBV10-3 and TRBJ2-5, with D unresolved. This CDR3 comprises 13 residues. Germline values: CDR1 ENHRY, CDR2 SYGVKD. V was pared by 5 bases and J by 2 bases, with 9 bases between.